This TCR beta chain was obtained from a study of vaccination effects on CD4 cells after COVID-19. Across the whole study: Each participant was given two doses of one vaccine (BNT162b2 or mRNA-1273).

This table comes from immunoSEQ multiplex PCR, and its TCRdb copy is limited to in-frame clones, with some not included. This table holds 70,000 or so clones, more than 65% found once. This clone was recorded a few times. Antigen unknown. Looked up from germline, CDR1 is SGHTA and CDR2 is FQGNSA. V lost 1 base and J lost 4, with 8 bases in between. This CDR3 comprises 14 residues. Before sequencing took place, the ViraFEST assay used viral peptide pools to expand antigen-specific CD4+ T cells. The culture ran for approximately 10 days before CD4+ T cells were isolated. This person's SARS-CoV-2 infection, confirmed by PCR, occurred between March and December 2020. PBMC were cultured at a few million per well with 9 to 10 IU/ml IL-2 and 9 to 10 ug/ml peptides. For the negative control culture, a pool of HIV-1 Nef peptides was used.

The chain uses TRBV7-2 and TRBJ2-1; D remains ambiguous. This receptor was identified in a human donor who had a prior SARS-CoV-2 infection. The sequences come from CD4+ T cells from PBMCs cultured with HIV peptides, collected before COVID-19 vaccination. Subset here: HIV-1 Nef peptide pool negative control/reference culture. The CDR3 is CASSLGSSYNEQFF. The CDR3 DNA reads TGTGCCAGCAGCTTAGGTTCCAGTTACAATGAGCAGTTCTTC.